Following are 9 T cell receptor beta chains from one sample sequenced in a study of blood T cell repertoires in COVID-19. Some clones are missing from TCRdb's copy, which holds only in-frame ones; the method was immunoSEQ multiplex PCR. The profile shows around 100,000 clones, around 84% of them singletons. The sequencing input was peripheral blood. The receptors derive from a woman aged 60-70 years with acute or convalescent COVID-19.

J is TRBJ1-6 and V is TRBV30; a possible D gene is TRBD1 (5 bases). CDR3 size: 14 residues. From germline, CDR1 is GTSNPN and CDR2 SVGIG (reference sequence). V was shortened by 2 bases and J by 5 bases, with 10 bases between the two germline ends. CDR3 coding DNA: TGTGCCTGGAGTAAGGGGTCCGATAATTCACCCCTCCACTTT. As protein: CAWSKGSDNSPLHF.

This clone was recorded only once. This rearrangement joins TRBV4-3 to TRBJ2-5; a possible D gene is TRBD2 (6 bases). With 5 bases removed from V and 4 bases from J, the gap between germline ends came to 11 bases. Looked up from germline, CDR1 is LGHNA and CDR2 is YSLEER. The CDR3 sequence is 13 residues long. The CDR3 nucleotides read TGCGCCAGCAGCACAGCCGGGGGAGAGACCCAGTACTTC. Protein: CASSTAGGETQYF.

This rearrangement joins TRBV9 to TRBJ1-6, with 11 positions matching TRBD1. The CDR3 runs 16 residues. Germline CDR1 reads SGDLS; CDR2 reads YYNGEE. Losses at the gene ends were 4 bases for V and 10 bases for J; bases not matched to a gene: 10. CDR3 nucleotides: TGTGCCAGCAGCCTAGCGGGACAGGGGGACGGATCACCCCTCCACTTT. The encoded protein is CASSLAGQGDGSPLHF.

This chain joins TRBV9 and TRBJ2-4, with 8 bases fitting TRBD1. The V and J ends lost 4 bases and 7 bases, in that order; junction bases with no gene match: 7. This CDR3 contains 14 residues. The germline CDR1 and CDR2 sequences are SGDLS and YYNGEE. In DNA form, the CDR3 reads TGTGCCAGCAGCCCTGGACAGGGTAGTAACATTCAGTACTTC. Protein: CASSPGQGSNIQYF.

This clone occurred once. The chain couples TRBV5-1 to TRBJ1-1; TRBD1 matches at 7 bases. J lost 12 bases, V lost 0 bases, and 2 bases had no gene match. Germline assignment: CDR1 SGHRS and CDR2 YFSETQ. The CDR3 runs to 11 residues. The CDR3: CASSLEGATFF. CDR3 bases: TGCGCCAGCAGCTTGGAGGGGGCAACTTTCTTT.

The genes are TRBV9 and TRBJ2-1, with 13 bases aligning to TRBD2. This CDR3 comprises 17 residues. Germline values: CDR1 SGDLS, CDR2 YYNGEE. With 4 bases clipped from V and 7 bases from J, the junction kept 11 bases outside the gene matches. CDR3 DNA: TGTGCCAGCAGCTTAGAACTAGCGGGGGGGTATGGAAATGAGCAGTTCTTC. Amino acid sequence: CASSLELAGGYGNEQFF.

The chain carries TRBV7-9 and TRBJ1-1; 9 bases fit TRBD1. J lost 1 base, V lost 5 bases, and 8 bases had no gene match. This CDR3 is 16 amino acids long. CDR1 is SEHNR and CDR2 is FQNEAQ in the germline V gene (reference sequence). The CDR3 bases are TGTGCCAGCAGCCCCGGGACAGGGTTTACGAACACTGAAGCTTTCTTT. Protein sequence: CASSPGTGFTNTEAFF.

This chain joins TRBV6-6 and TRBJ2-7; D ambiguous. Deletions cut 5 bases from V and 0 bases from J, with 11 bases between. Germline assignment: CDR1 MNHNY and CDR2 SVGAGI (reference sequence). CDR3 length equals 14 residues. CDR3 coding DNA: TGTGCCAGCAGTACCTTGACGGGCTCCTACGAGCAGTACTTC. As protein: CASSTLTGSYEQYF.

V gene TRBV9 combines with J gene TRBJ1-2; a weak D match, TRBD1 (5 bases). The CDR3 totals 14 residues. The germline V gene has CDR1 SGDLS and CDR2 YYNGEE. Trimming cost V 0 bases and J 4 bases, with 10 bases left between them. CDR3 protein: CASSVDGGLYGYTF. The CDR3 DNA follows: TGTGCCAGCAGCGTAGACGGGGGACTCTATGGCTACACCTTC.